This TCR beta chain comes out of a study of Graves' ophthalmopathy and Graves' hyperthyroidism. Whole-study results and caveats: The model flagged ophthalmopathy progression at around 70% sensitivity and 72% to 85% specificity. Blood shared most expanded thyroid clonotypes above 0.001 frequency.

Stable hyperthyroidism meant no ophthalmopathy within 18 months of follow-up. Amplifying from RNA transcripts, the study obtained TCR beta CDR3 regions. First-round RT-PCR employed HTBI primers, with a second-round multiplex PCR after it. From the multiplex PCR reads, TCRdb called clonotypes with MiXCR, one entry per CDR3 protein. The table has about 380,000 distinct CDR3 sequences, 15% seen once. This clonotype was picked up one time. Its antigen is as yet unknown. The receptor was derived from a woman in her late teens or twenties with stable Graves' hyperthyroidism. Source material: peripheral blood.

The CDR3 bases are TGCAGTGCCCAGACCCGGGGGGCTAGCACTGAAGCTTTCTTT. It encodes CSAQTRGASTEAFF. The V call is TRBV20-1, the J call TRBJ1-1, with D possibly matching TRBD1 (6 bases). V was cut by 6 bases and J by 4 bases, with 18 bases left in between. Germline loops: CDR1 DFQATT, CDR2 SNEGSKA (reference sequence). The CDR3 extends over 14 amino acids.